This T cell receptor beta chain came from a study of beta chain features in type 1 diabetes. cDNA synthesis used the whole RNA isolate, giving expressed TCRB sequences. Naive, central memory and regulatory T cell samples came to a mean of about 3.9 million reads. Assay: immunoSEQ multiplex PCR; the TCRdb copy retains only in-frame clones and omits some. This table holds hundreds of thousands of clones, around 15% found once. This clone occurred a few times. Its antigen is unknown. The CDR3 length is 16 residues. J lost 0 bases, V lost 3 bases, and 7 bases had no gene match. The germline V gene has CDR1 SGHNT and CDR2 YYREEE (reference sequence). Study results and caveats: Moderate but significant shortening of TCRB CDR3s was recorded in all four CD4+ subsets from Type 1 diabetes patients.

This clonotype was sampled from a man between 18 and 35 years old in good health. The sample comprised naive CD4+ T cells from blood. The chain carries TRBV5-4 and TRBJ2-3; 7 nucleotides match TRBD2. CDR3 sequence: CASSSPSGLSTDTQYF. In nucleotides, the CDR3 is TGTGCCAGCAGCTCGCCTAGCGGACTTAGCACAGATACGCAGTATTTT.